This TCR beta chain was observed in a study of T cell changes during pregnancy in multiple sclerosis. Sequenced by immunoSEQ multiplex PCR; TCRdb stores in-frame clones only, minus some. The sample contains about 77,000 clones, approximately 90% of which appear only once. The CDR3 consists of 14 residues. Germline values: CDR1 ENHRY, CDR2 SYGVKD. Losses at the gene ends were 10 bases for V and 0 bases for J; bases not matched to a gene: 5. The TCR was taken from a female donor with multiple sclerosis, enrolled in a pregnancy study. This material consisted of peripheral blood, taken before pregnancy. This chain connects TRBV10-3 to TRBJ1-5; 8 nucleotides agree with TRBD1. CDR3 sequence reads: CATMTGDSNQPQHF. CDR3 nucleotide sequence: TGTGCCACAATGACAGGGGATAGCAATCAGCCCCAGCATTTT.